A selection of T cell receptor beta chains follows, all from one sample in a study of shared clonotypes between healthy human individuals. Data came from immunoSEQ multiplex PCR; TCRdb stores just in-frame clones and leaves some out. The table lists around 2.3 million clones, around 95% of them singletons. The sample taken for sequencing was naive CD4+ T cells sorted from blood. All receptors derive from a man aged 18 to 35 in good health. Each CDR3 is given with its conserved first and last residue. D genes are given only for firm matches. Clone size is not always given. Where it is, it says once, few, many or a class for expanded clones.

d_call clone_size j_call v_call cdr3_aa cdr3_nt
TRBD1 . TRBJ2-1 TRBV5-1 CASSLAGQGASNEQFF TGCGCCAGCAGCTTGGCTGGACAGGGGGCGTCGAATGAGCAGTTCTTC
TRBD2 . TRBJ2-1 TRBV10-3 CAISASGSSYNEQFF TGTGCCATCAGTGCTAGCGGGAGCTCCTACAATGAGCAGTTCTTC
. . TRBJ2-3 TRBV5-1 CASSLYGEDTQYF TGCGCCAGCAGCTTGTATGGGGAAGATACGCAGTATTTT
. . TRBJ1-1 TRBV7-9 CASSPKGGEAFF TGTGCCAGCAGCCCGAAGGGCGGTGAAGCTTTCTTT
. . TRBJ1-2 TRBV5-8 CASSFRNTGLYGYTF TGTGCCAGCAGCTTTCGTAACACAGGGCTCTATGGCTACACCTTC
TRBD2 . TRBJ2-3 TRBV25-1 CASSGSPGGGTDTQYF TGTGCCAGCAGTGGCTCCCCGGGGGGAGGCACAGATACGCAGTATTTT
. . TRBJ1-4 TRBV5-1 CASSSGQTTNEKLFF TGCGCCAGCAGCTCCGGACAGACAACTAATGAAAAACTGTTTTTT
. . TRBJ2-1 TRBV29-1 CSVGRLFSSYNEQFF TGCAGCGTTGGACGCCTTTTCAGCTCCTACAATGAGCAGTTCTTC
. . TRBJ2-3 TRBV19 CASSSPTGYTQYF TGTGCCAGTAGTTCCCCTACTGGATATACGCAGTATTTT
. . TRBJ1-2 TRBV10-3 CAIKSSPGNGYTF TGTGCCATCAAATCATCCCCAGGGAATGGCTACACCTTC
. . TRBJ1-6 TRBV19 CASREDGYNSPLHF TGTGCCAGTAGAGAGGACGGTTATAATTCACCCCTCCACTTT
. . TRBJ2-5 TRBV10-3 CAISSAFEETQYF TGTGCCATCTCGTCTGCATTCGAAGAGACCCAGTACTTC
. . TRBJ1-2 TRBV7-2 CASSLGHLNYGYTF TGTGCCAGCAGCTTAGGACATCTTAACTATGGCTACACCTTC
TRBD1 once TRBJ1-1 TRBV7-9 CASSLGDRVNTEAFF TGTGCCAGCAGCTTAGGGGACAGAGTGAACACTGAAGCTTTCTTT
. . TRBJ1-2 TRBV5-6 CASSTTGTTTNYGYTF TGTGCCAGCAGCACGACCGGGACGACAACGAACTATGGCTACACCTTC
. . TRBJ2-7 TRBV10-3 CATATDSYEQYF TGTGCCACCGCAACCGATTCCTACGAGCAGTACTTC
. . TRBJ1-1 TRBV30 CAWSVRGNTEAFF TGTGCCTGGAGTGTTAGGGGAAACACTGAAGCTTTCTTT
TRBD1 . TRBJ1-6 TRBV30 CAWSVPGGSPLHF TGTGCCTGGAGTGTACCAGGGGGATCACCCCTCCACTTT
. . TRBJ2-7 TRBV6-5 CASSYAERTYEQYF TGTGCCAGCAGTTACGCGGAGAGGACCTACGAGCAGTACTTC
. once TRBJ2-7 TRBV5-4 CASSQTGHGDYEQYF TGTGCCAGCAGCCAAACAGGGCATGGGGACTACGAGCAGTACTTC
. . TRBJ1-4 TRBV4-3 CASSQEQGATNEKLFF TGCGCCAGCAGCCAGGAACAAGGGGCAACTAATGAAAAACTGTTTTTT
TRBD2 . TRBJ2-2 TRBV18 CASSPPSGGIGELFF TGTGCCAGCTCACCACCGAGCGGGGGAATCGGGGAGCTGTTTTTT
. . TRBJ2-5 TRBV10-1 CASSGGTETQYF TGCGCCAGCAGTGGGGGGACTGAGACCCAGTACTTC
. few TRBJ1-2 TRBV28 CASSLSTPSGGYTF TGTGCCAGCAGTTTATCAACCCCCAGCGGTGGCTACACCTTC